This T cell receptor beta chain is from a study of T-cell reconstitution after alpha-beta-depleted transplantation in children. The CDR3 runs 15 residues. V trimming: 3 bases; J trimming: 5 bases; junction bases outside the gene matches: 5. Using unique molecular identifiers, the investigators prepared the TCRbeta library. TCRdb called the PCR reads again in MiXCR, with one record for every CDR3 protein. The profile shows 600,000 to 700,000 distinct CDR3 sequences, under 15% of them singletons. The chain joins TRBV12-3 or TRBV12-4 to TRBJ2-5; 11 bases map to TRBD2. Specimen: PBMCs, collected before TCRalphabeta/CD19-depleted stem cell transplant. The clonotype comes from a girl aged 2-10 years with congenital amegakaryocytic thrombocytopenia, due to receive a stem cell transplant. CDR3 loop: CASSLASGRPETQYF. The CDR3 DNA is TGTGCCAGCAGTTTGGCTAGCGGGAGGCCGGAGACCCAGTACTTC.